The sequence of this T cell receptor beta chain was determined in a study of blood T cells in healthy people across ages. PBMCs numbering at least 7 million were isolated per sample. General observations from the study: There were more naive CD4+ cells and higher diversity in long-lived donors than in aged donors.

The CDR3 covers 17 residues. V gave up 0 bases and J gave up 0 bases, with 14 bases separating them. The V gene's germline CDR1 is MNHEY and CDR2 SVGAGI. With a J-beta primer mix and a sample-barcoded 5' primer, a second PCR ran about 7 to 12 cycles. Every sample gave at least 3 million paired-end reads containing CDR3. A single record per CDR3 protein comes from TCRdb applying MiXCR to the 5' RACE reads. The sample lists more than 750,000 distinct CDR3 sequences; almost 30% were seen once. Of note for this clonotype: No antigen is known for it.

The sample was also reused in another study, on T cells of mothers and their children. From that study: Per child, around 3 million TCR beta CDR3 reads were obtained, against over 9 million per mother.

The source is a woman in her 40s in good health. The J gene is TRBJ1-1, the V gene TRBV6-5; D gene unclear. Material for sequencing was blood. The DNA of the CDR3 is TGTGCCAGCAGTTACTCGAAACGGGAGCTGATGAACACTGAAGCTTTCTTT. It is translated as CASSYSKRELMNTEAFF.